This T cell receptor (beta chain) was retrieved from a study of OX40 agonist ivuxolimab in advanced cancers. In the study overall: Two patients with cutaneous melanoma and one with hepatocellular carcinoma, three in total, showed partial responses.

About this clone: Its antigen is as yet unknown.

Germline V lookup: CDR1 SEHNR, CDR2 FQNEAQ (reference sequence). CDR3 size: 16 residues. V shed 5 bases and J 1 base; nucleotides not matched to a gene: 8. TCRdb keeps only in-frame clones here, not all; method: immunoSEQ multiplex PCR. The table has tens of thousands of clones, roughly 80% seen once. Study-wide findings and caveats: Expanded peripheral T-cell antigen specificity went undetermined.

This chain connects TRBV7-9 to TRBJ2-7, with 10 bases fitting TRBD1. The sample consisted of CD4+ or CD8+ T cells sorted from blood, taken in a trial of the OX40 agonist ivuxolimab. The clonotype originates from an adult with an advanced solid tumor such as melanoma, head and neck, liver or kidney cancer. This chain's CDR3 is CASSPAGTGESYEQYF. CDR3 DNA sequence: TGTGCCAGCAGCCCAGCCGGGACAGGGGAATCCTACGAGCAGTACTTC. Full variable domain (rest looked up from reference TRBV7-9 and TRBJ2-7): DTGVSQNPRHKITKRGQNVTFRCDPISEHNRLYWYRQTLGQGPEFLTYFQNEAQLEKSRLLSDRFSAERPKGSFSTLEIQRTEQGDSAMYLCASSPAGTGESYEQYFGPGTRLTVT.